The rows below give T cell receptor beta chains drawn from one sample of a study of beta chain features in type 1 diabetes. Clones were read by immunoSEQ multiplex PCR, and TCRdb kept only the in-frame ones, dropping some. The profile shows approximately 240,000 clones, 16% of them singletons. The sequenced sample consisted of naive CD4+ T cells from blood. The receptors derive from a man in his thirties or forties with type 1 diabetes. The CDR3 runs from the conserved cysteine through the conserved F or W.

>TRBJ2-3|TRBV6-5
CASNRRDGTDTQYF
>TRBJ2-3|TRBV11-2
CASSRDREHTQYF
>TRBJ2-3|TRBV6-6
CASSYSKLSTDTQYF
>TRBJ1-2|TRBV2
CASYQETAYGYTF
>TRBJ2-1|TRBV7-9
CASSILVSTKSNEQFF
>TRBJ2-7|TRBV29-1
CSVQTTRGGEQYF
>TRBJ2-7|TRBV29-1
CSVATLASYEQYF
>TRBJ1-2|TRBV7-9
CASSPVGGGYTF
>TRBJ2-7|TRBV2
CASSPTGYEQYF
>TRBJ2-1|TRBV2
CASSVQGYNEQFF
>TRBJ2-5|TRBV25-1
CASSEIGSMGGETQYF
>TRBJ2-3|TRBV29-1
CSVDRDRDPDTQYF
>TRBJ2-5|TRBV4-1
CASSRQQQETQYF
>TRBJ2-2|TRBV29-1
CSVVGLLNTGELFF
>TRBJ2-7|TRBV14
CASSQVGEQYF
>TRBJ1-2|TRBV5-4
CASSLDVGGYTF
>TRBJ2-5|TRBV5-6
CASTGQGRQTQYF
>TRBJ2-7|TRBV5-1
CASSLGLVPSSYEQYF
>TRBJ2-1|TRBV29-1
CSAAGANGLPNEQFF
>TRBJ2-7|TRBV30
CAWSKGEQYF
>TRBJ2-6|TRBV5-1
CASSLSGTSSGANVLTF
>TRBJ2-3|TRBV5-1
CASSTGTGRTDTQYF
>TRBJ2-6|TRBV30
CASPARSGANVLTF
>TRBJ2-1|TRBV29-1
CSVEPASKVNEQFF
>TRBJ2-5|TRBV5-4
CASSLDPSETQYF
>TRBJ2-1|TRBV15
CATSRYRDQTYNEQFF
>TRBJ2-5|TRBV30
CAWRTGQGRETQYF
>TRBJ2-1|TRBV20-1
CSVAGGLF
>TRBJ1-3|TRBV29-1
CSVEDQTRNTIYF
>TRBJ2-7|TRBV30
CASRTQGREQYF
>TRBJ1-2|TRBV29-1
CSVGTGENYGYTF
>TRBJ2-7|TRBV27
CATLPRGMQHSYEQYF
>TRBJ2-2|TRBV14
CASSQGQDGELFF
>TRBJ2-7|TRBV18
CASSPRQGVAYEQYF
>TRBJ2-5|TRBV5-1
CASSATGTPGETQYF
>TRBJ2-4|TRBV4-1
CASSQARLSIQYF
>TRBJ2-1|TRBV5-1
CASSPDSGSSYNEQFF
>TRBJ1-1|TRBV30
CAWTRSRNTEAFF
>TRBJ2-1|TRBV29-1
CSVEGLQRSYNEQFF
>TRBJ2-1|TRBV10-3
CAISGNTGQVGGNEQFF
>TRBJ2-3|TRBV5-4
CASRTSGSEDTQYF
>TRBJ2-5|TRBV13
CASSPPPGQGARETQYF
>TRBJ2-5|TRBV29-1
CSVATLNSETQYF
>TRBJ2-5|TRBV7-2
CASSLGLGQETQYF
>TRBJ2-1|TRBV9
CASSVAPGSGYNEQFF
>TRBJ2-5|TRBV14
CASSQDLAETQYF
>TRBJ2-1|TRBV29-1
CSVESRLAIEQFF
>TRBJ2-1|TRBV6-6
CASSYPPGGANNEQFF
>TRBJ2-3|TRBV7-2
CASTGAGDTQYF
>TRBJ2-7|TRBV30
CAWKRTGSHEQYF
>TRBJ2-1|TRBV11-2
CASSLAGSLKANEQFF
>TRBJ2-1|TRBV6-1
CASSEPPGLAGAKPNEQFF
>TRBJ2-5|TRBV29-1
CSVGEAQETQYF
>TRBJ2-6|TRBV5-6
CASSPQGVGANVLTF
>TRBJ2-5|TRBV29-1
CSLSPGLQETQYF
>TRBJ1-5|TRBV27
CASTFTQGHQPQHF
>TRBJ2-1|TRBV21-1
CASAGTSGGLIDEQFF
>TRBJ2-2|TRBV29-1
CSAGQERRGELFF
>TRBJ2-7|TRBV6-5
CASSYAYGGASYEQYF